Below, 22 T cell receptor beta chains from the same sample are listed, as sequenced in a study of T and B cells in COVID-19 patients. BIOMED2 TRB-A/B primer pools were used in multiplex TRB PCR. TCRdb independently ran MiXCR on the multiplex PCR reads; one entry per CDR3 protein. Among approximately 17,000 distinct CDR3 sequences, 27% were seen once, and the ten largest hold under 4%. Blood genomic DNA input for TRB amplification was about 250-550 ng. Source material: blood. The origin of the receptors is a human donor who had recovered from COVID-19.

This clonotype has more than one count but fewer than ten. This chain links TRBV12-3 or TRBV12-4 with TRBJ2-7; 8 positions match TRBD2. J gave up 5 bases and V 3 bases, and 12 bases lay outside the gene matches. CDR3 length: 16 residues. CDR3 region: CASSFSAGRGTNEQYF. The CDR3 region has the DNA TGTGCCAGCAGTTTTAGTGCCGGGAGGGGGACGAACGAGCAGTACTTC.

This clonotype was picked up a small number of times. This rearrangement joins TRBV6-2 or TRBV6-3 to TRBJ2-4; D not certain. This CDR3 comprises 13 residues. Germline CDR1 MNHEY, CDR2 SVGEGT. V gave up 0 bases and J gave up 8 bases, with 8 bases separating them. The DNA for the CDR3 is TGTGCCAGCAGTTACTCGACCCGCGACATTCAGTACTTC. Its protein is CASSYSTRDIQYF.

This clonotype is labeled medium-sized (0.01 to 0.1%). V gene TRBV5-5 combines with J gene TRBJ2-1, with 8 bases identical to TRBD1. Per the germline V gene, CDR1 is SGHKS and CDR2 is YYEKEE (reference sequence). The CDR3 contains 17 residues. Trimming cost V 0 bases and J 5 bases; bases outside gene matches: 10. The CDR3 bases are TGTGCCAGCAGCTTGGCCGCTGTCAGGGGGCTGGACAATGAGCAGTTCTTC. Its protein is CASSLAAVRGLDNEQFF.

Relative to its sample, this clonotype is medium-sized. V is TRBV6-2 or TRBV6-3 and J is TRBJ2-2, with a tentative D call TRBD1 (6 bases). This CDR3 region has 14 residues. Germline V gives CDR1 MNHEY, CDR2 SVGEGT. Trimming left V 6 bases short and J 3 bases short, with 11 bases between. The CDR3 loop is CASSIRGYTGELFF. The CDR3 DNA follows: TGTGCCAGCAGCATAAGGGGGTACACCGGGGAGCTGTTTTTT.

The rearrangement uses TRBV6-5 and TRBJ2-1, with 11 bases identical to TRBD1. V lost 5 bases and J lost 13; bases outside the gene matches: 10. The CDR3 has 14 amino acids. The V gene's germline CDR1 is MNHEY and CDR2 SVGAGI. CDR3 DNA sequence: TGTGCCAGCAGTGAAGGACAGGGGGCAGAGACCCAGTTCTTC. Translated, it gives CASSEGQGAETQFF.

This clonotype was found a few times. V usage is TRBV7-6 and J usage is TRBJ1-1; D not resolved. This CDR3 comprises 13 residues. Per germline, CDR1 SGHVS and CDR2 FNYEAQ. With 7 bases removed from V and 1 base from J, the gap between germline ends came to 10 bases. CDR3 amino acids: CASKIQRNTEAFF. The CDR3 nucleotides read TGTGCCAGCAAAATACAGAGGAACACTGAAGCTTTCTTT.

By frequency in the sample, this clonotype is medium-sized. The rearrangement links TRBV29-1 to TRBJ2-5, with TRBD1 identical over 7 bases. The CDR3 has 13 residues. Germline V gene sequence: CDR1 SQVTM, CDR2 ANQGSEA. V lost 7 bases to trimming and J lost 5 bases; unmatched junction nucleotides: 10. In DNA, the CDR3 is TGCAGCGGCCAACAGGGGTTGGTGGAGACCCAGTACTTC. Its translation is CSGQQGLVETQYF.

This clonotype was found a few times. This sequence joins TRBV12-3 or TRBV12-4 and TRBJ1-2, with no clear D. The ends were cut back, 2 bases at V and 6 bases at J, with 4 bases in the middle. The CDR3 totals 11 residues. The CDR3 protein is CASSLQDGYTF. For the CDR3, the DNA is TGTGCCAGCAGTTTACAGGATGGCTACACCTTC.

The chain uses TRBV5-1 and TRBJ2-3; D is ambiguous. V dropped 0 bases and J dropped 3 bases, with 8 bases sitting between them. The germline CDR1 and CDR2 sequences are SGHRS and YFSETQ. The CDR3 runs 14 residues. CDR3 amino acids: CASSLDSRTDTQYF. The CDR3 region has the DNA TGCGCCAGCAGCTTGGACAGCCGTACAGATACGCAGTATTTT. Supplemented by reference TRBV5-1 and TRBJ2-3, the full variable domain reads KAGVTQTPRYLIKTRGQQVTLSCSPISGHRSVSWYQQTPGQGLQFLFEYFSETQRNKGNFPGRFSGRQFSNSRSEMNVSTLELGDSALYLCASSLDSRTDTQYFGPGTRLTVL.

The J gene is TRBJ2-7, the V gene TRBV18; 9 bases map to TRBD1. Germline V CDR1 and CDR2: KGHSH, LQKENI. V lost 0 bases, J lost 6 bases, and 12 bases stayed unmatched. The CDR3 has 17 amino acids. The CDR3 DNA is TGTGCCAGCTCACCACCTTCATCGGACAGGGGAAGGGGCGAGCAGTACTTC. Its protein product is CASSPPSSDRGRGEQYF.

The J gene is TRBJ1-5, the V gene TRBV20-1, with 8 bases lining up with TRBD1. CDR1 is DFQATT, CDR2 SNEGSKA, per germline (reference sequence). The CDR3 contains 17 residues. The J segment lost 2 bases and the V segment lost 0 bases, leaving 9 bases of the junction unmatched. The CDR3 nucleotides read TGCAGTGCTAGAGATTGGCAGGGGGCAATTGGCAATCAGCCCCAGCATTTT. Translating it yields CSARDWQGAIGNQPQHF.

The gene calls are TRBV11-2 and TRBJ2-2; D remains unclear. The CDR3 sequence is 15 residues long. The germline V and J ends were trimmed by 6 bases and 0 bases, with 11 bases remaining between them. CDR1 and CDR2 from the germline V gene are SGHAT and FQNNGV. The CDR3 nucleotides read TGTGCCAGCAGTCGGACGGTAGCGAACACCGGGGAGCTGTTTTTT. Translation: CASSRTVANTGELFF.

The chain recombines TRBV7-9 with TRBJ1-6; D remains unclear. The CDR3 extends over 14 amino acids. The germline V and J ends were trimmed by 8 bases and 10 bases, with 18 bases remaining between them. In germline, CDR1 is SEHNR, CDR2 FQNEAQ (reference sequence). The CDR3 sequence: CASQTQPEWSPLHF. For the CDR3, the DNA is TGTGCCAGCCAAACCCAGCCAGAGTGGTCACCCCTCCACTTT.

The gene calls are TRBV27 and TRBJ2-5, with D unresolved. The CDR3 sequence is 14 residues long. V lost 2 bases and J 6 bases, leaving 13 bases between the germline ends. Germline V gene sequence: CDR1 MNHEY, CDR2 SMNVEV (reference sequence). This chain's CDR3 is CASSLGVGAQTQYF. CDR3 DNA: TGTGCCAGCAGTTTAGGGGTCGGAGCACAGACCCAGTACTTC.

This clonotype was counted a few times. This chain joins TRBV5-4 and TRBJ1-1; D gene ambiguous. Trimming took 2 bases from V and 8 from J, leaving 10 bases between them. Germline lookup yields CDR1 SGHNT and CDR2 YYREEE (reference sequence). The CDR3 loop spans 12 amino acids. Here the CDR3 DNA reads TGTGCCAGCAGCTTCCCCGACCGGGAAGCTTTCTTT. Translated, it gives CASSFPDREAFF. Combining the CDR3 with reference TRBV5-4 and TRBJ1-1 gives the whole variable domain ETGVTQSPTHLIKTRGQQVTLRCSSQSGHNTVSWYQQALGQGPQFIFQYYREEENGRGNFPPRFSGLQFPNYSSELNVNALELDDSALYLCASSFPDREAFFGQGTRLTVV.

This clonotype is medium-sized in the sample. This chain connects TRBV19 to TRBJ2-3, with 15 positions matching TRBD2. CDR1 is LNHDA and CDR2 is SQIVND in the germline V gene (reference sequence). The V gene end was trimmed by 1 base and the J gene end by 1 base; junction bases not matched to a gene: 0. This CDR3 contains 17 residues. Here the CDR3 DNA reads TGTGCCAGTAGTATAGGGACTAGCGGGGGGGGCACAGATACGCAGTATTTT. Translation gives CASSIGTSGGGTDTQYF.

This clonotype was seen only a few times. CDR3 in DNA: TGTGCCAGTAGTTCTACAGGGCCAAACCCATATAGCAATCAGCCCCAGCATTTT. It yields the protein CASSSTGPNPYSNQPQHF. The chain carries TRBV19 and TRBJ1-5; perhaps TRBD1 as D (6 bases). Germline V gene data show CDR1 as LNHDA and CDR2 as SQIVND (reference sequence). There are 18 residues in the CDR3. V was shortened by 5 bases and J by 0 bases, with 20 bases between the two germline ends.

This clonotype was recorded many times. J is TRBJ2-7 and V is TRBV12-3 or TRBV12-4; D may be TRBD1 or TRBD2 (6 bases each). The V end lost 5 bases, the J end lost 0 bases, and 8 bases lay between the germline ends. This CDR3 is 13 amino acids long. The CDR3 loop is CASSRGLSYEQYF. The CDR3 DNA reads TGTGCCAGCAGTCGGGGGCTCTCCTACGAGCAGTACTTC.

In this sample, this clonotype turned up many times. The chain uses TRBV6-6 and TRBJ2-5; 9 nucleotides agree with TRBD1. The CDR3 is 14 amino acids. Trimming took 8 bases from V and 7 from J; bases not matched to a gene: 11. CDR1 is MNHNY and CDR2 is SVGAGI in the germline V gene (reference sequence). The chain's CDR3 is CASRLTGGVATQYF. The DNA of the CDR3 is TGTGCCAGCCGTCTGACAGGGGGGGTGGCGACCCAGTACTTC.

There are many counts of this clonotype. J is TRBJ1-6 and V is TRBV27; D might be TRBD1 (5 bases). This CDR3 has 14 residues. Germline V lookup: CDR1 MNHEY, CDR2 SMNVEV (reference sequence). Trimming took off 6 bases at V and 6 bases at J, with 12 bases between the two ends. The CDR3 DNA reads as TGTGCCAGCAGACAGACAGCACTTAATTCACCCCTCCACTTT. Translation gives CASRQTALNSPLHF.

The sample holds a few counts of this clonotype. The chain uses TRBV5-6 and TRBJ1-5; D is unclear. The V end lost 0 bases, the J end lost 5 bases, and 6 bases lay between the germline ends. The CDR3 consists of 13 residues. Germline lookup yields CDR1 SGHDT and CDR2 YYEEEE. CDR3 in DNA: TGTGCCAGCAGCTTGGACGCCGATCAGCCCCAGCATTTT. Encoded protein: CASSLDADQPQHF.

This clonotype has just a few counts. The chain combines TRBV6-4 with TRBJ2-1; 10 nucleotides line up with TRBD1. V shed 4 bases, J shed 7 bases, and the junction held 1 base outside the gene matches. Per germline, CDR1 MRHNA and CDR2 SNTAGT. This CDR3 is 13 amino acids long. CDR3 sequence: CASSGDRGNEQFF. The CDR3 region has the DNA TGTGCCAGCAGTGGGGACAGGGGTAATGAGCAGTTCTTC.